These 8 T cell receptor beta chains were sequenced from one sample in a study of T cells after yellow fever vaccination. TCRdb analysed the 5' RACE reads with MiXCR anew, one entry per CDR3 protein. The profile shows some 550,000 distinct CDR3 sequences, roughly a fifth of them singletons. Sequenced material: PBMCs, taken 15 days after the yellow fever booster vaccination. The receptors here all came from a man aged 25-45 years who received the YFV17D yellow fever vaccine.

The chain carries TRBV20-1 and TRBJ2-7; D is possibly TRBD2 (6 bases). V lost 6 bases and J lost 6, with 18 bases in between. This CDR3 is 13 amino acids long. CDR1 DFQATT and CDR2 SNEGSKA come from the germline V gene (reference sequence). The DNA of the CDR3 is TGCAGTGCCCCGGGGACTCTGGTAGGCGAGCAGTACTTC. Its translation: CSAPGTLVGEQYF.

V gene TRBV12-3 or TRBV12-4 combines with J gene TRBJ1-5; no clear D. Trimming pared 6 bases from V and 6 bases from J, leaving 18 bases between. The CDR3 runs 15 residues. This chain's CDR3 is CASSLRRVSGQPQHF. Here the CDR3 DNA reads TGTGCCAGCAGCCTCCGGCGGGTCAGCGGTCAGCCCCAGCATTTT.

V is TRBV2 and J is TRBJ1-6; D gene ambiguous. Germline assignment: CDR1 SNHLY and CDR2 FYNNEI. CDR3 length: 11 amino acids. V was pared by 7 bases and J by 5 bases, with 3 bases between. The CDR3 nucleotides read TGTGCCAGCAAGGATAATTCACCCCTCCACTTT. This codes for CASKDNSPLHF.

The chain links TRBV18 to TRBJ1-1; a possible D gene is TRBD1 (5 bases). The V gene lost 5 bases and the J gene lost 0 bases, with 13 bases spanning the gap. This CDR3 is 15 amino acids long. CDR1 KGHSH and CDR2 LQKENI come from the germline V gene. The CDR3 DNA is TGTGCCAGCTCAAAGGAGGGGTCGGTGAACACTGAAGCTTTCTTT. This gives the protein CASSKEGSVNTEAFF.

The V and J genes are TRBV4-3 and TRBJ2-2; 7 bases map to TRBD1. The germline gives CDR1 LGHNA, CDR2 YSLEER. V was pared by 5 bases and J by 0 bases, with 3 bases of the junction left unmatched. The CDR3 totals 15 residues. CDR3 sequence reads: CASSGTVTNTGELFF. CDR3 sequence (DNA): TGCGCCAGCAGCGGGACAGTTACGAACACCGGGGAGCTGTTTTTT.

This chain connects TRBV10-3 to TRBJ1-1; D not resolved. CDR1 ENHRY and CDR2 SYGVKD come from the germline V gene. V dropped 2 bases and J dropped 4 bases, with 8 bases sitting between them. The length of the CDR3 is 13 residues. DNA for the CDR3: TGTGCCATCAGTGAGGTCTCCGGCACTGAAGCTTTCTTT. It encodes CAISEVSGTEAFF.

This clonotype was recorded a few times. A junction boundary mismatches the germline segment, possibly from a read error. CDR3 DNA sequence: TGTGGCCAGGGGGCTGGAGGGGCCAACGTCCTGACTTTC. This codes for CGQGAGGANVLTF. J is TRBJ2-6 and V is TRBV20-1, with TRBD1 matching 8 bases. Looked up from germline, CDR1 is DFQATT and CDR2 is SNEGSKA (reference sequence). This CDR3 is built from 13 residues.

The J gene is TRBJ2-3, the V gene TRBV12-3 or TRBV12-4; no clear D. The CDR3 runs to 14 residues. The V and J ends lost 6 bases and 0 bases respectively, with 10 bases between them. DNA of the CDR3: TGTGCCAGCAGAAAGTCCGGGAGCACAGATACGCAGTATTTT. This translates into CASRKSGSTDTQYF.